This TCR beta chain was identified during a study of shared clonotypes between healthy human individuals. Findings and limits, study-wide: Exclusively blood specimens were collected; tissue repertoires likely differ. On the whole, naive subsets had larger estimated richness than memory subsets had.

A single count supports this clone. Its antigen is still unknown. Each cell subset's genomic DNA was divided evenly among several immunoSEQ plates. Clones were sequenced by immunoSEQ multiplex PCR, and TCRdb holds only the in-frame ones, with some missing. The table records some 2,500,000 clones, under 95% of them present only once. The germline V gene encodes CDR1 MGHDK and CDR2 SYGVNS. The CDR3 spans 12 residues. The V end lost 5 bases, the J end lost 12 bases, and 13 bases lay between the germline ends. The sample comprised naive CD4+ T cells from PBMCs. As to subset: CD45RA+ positively selected. V usage is TRBV25-1 and J usage is TRBJ1-4; maybe TRBD1 (6 bases). The receptor was derived from a man younger than 35 in good health. Some clones in this sample may be carry-over from other donors' samples. The DNA of the CDR3 is TGTGCCAGCAGTACGCCAGGGGAGCAACTGTTTTTT. Protein: CASSTPGEQLFF.